The 10 T cell receptor beta chains below come from one sample, sequenced in a study of identifying expanded T cells in peripheral blood (dated by TCRdb to the late 2010s). Library construction relied on the immunoSEQ multiplex PCR assay. The table was pulled from immuneACCESS by TCRdb, which kept in-frame rearrangements only. Such tables lose some clones; where checked, under half of the loss comes from unresolved V genes, and the rest has no known cause. Here the sample has under 110,000 clones; around 85% occur a single time. Roughly a sixth of the sample is taken by the ten largest. Material: blood. The origin of the receptors is a person aged 18-70 years in good health.

J is TRBJ2-7 and V is TRBV15, with a weak D call TRBD2 (5 bases). Looked up from germline, CDR1 is LNHNV and CDR2 is YYDKDF (reference sequence). Deletions cut 5 bases from V and 3 bases from J, with 17 bases between. There are 15 residues in the CDR3. The CDR3 region has the DNA TGTGCCACCAGCTCTACAGACTTACTAGGCTACGAGCAGTACTTC. Translated: CATSSTDLLGYEQYF.

The rearrangement uses TRBV7-6 and TRBJ2-3; 9 bases are shared with TRBD2. Germline lookup yields CDR1 SGHVS and CDR2 FNYEAQ. The V gene end was trimmed by 4 bases and the J gene end by 4 bases; junction bases not matched to a gene: 3. The CDR3 has 14 residues. CDR3 sequence reads: CASSSGLAADTQYF. The CDR3 nucleotides read TGTGCCAGCAGCTCGGGACTAGCCGCAGATACGCAGTATTTT.

The chain employs TRBV14 and TRBJ1-1, with TRBD1 identical over 7 bases. With 4 bases clipped from V and 4 bases from J, the junction kept 6 bases outside the gene matches. The length of the CDR3 is 14 residues. The germline gives CDR1 SGHDN, CDR2 FVKESK. The CDR3 nucleotides read TGTGCCAGCAGCCCCATAACAGGGGTCACTGAAGCTTTCTTT. Protein product: CASSPITGVTEAFF.

J is TRBJ2-7 and V is TRBV7-9; D call uncertain. Germline V gene data show CDR1 as SEHNR and CDR2 as FQNEAQ (reference sequence). V lost 6 bases, J lost 3 bases, and 12 bases lay in between. The CDR3 runs to 13 residues. The CDR3 loop is CASRKGESYEQYF. The CDR3 coding sequence is TGTGCCAGCAGAAAGGGTGAAAGCTACGAGCAGTACTTC.

The CDR3 loop reads CASSPSRVEQYF. The DNA of the CDR3 is TGTGCCAGCAGCCCCAGCCGTGTCGAGCAGTACTTC. The chain carries TRBV5-5 and TRBJ2-7; D remains ambiguous. V was clipped by 4 bases and J by 6 bases, with 11 bases between them. This CDR3 is built from 12 residues. The germline V gene encodes CDR1 SGHKS and CDR2 YYEKEE (reference sequence).

This clone was seen only once. V usage is TRBV7-9 and J usage is TRBJ1-1; D is ambiguous. Germline V lookup: CDR1 SEHNR, CDR2 FQNEAQ (reference sequence). The CDR3 totals 8 residues. With 8 bases removed from V and 8 bases from J, the gap between germline ends came to 3 bases. The DNA of the CDR3 is TGTGCCAGCTCAGAAGCTTTCTTT. Translating gives CASSEAFF.

The chain carries TRBV18 and TRBJ1-1; possibly TRBD1 for D (6 bases). The V end lost 2 bases, the J end lost 4 bases, and 14 bases lay between the germline ends. This CDR3 spans 15 amino acids. Germline V lookup: CDR1 KGHSH, CDR2 LQKENI. For the CDR3, the DNA is TGTGCCAGCTCACCATCCGGCAGGGGCTCCACTGAAGCTTTCTTT. Its protein is CASSPSGRGSTEAFF.

This chain links TRBV19 with TRBJ2-7; 11 nucleotides align to TRBD1. The germline CDR1 and CDR2 sequences are LNHDA and SQIVND (reference sequence). The CDR3 spans 13 residues. J gave up 3 bases and V 6 bases, and 1 base lay outside the gene matches. In nucleotides, the CDR3 is TGTGCCAGTAGCGGGACAGGGGGCTACGAGCAGTACTTC. Translating it yields CASSGTGGYEQYF.

The V and J genes are TRBV7-2 and TRBJ1-5, with 12 bases aligning to TRBD1. The CDR3 has 19 amino acids. Germline trimming cut 5 bases from V and 0 bases from J; bases unmatched to any gene: 11. Looked up from germline, CDR1 is SGHTA and CDR2 is FQGNSA. The CDR3 sequence is CASSGSGTGGLYSNQPQHF. The CDR3 DNA reads as TGTGCCAGCAGCGGTTCCGGGACAGGGGGCCTTTATAGCAATCAGCCCCAGCATTTT.

This clone was counted a single time. The gene calls are TRBV20-1 and TRBJ2-5; D gene uncertain. The CDR3 extends over 11 amino acids. Germline V gene data show CDR1 as DFQATT and CDR2 as SNEGSKA (reference sequence). Trimming shortened V by 4 bases and J by 5 bases, and 8 bases separated the two germline ends. In DNA form, the CDR3 reads TGCAGTGCTATAGGGTGGGAGACCCAGTACTTC. It codes for CSAIGWETQYF.